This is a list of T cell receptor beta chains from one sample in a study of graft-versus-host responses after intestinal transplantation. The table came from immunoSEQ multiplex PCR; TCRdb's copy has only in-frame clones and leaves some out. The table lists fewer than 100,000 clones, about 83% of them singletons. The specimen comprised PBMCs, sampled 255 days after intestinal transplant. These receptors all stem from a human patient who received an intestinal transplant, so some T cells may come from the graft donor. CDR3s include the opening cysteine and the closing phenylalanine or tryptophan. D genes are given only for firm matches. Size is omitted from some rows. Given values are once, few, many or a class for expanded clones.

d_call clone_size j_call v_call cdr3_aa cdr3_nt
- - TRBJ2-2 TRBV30 CAWQPGPPTGELFF TGTGCCTGGCAACCGGGACCCCCCACCGGGGAGCTGTTTTTT
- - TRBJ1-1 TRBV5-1 CASSSDRYTEAFF TGCGCCAGCAGCAGTGACAGGTACACTGAAGCTTTCTTT
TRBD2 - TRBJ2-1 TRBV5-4 CAWVAGGTYNEQFF TGTGCGTGGGTAGCGGGGGGGACATACAATGAGCAGTTCTTC
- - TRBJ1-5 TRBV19 CASSADHWTINQPQHF TGTGCCAGTAGTGCCGATCACTGGACTATCAATCAGCCCCAGCATTTT
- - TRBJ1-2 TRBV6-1 CASSRLLGLEGYTF TGTGCCAGCAGTCGCCTGTTGGGGTTGGAAGGCTACACCTTC
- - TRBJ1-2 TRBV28 CASSLGRGYTF TGTGCCAGCAGTTTGGGGAGAGGCTACACCTTC
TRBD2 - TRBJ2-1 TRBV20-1 CARGAYNEQFF TGCGCCCGGGGGGCCTACAATGAGCAGTTCTTC
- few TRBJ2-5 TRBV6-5 CASSYFGPGAGETQYF TGTGCCAGCAGTTACTTCGGACCAGGGGCGGGAGAGACCCAGTACTTC
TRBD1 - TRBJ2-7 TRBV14 CASSQATGQVPYEQYF TGTGCCAGCAGCCAAGCCACGGGACAGGTACCCTACGAGCAGTACTTC
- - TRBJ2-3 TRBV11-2 CASSSPGLTDTQYF TGTGCCAGCAGCTCACCGGGACTGACAGATACGCAGTATTTT
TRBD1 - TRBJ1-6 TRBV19 CASTETGTGNSPLHF TGTGCCAGTACCGAAACCGGGACAGGGAATTCACCCCTCCACTTT
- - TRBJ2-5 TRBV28 CASSLVGIQETQYF TGTGCCAGCAGTTTGGTCGGGATACAAGAGACCCAGTACTTC
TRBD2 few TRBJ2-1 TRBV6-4 CASSDSTSGGDEQFF TGTGCCAGCAGTGACTCGACTAGCGGGGGGGATGAGCAGTTCTTC
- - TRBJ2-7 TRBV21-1 CASSQDRISYEQYF TGTGCCAGCAGCCAAGACCGCATCTCCTACGAGCAGTACTTC
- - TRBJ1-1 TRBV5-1 CASSLGGAKAEAFF TGCGCCAGCAGCTTGGGCGGGGCGAAGGCTGAAGCTTTCTTT
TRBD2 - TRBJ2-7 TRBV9 CASSVGSGRAYEQYF TGTGCCAGCAGCGTAGGAAGCGGGAGGGCCTACGAGCAGTACTTC
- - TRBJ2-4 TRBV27 CASSWSLTKNIQYF TGTGCCAGCAGTTGGTCTTTAACCAAAAACATTCAGTACTTC
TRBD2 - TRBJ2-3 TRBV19 CASAGTSVSDTQYF TGTGCCAGCGCCGGGACTAGCGTTTCAGATACGCAGTATTTT
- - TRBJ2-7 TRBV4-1 CASSQVLGGAYEQYF TGCGCCAGCAGCCAAGTCCTAGGCGGGGCCTACGAGCAGTACTTC
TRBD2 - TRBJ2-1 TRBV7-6 CASSLGIAGDIFNEQFF TGTGCCAGCAGCTTAGGGATAGCGGGGGACATTTTCAATGAGCAGTTCTTC
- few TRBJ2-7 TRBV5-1 CASCEGEQYF TGCGCCAGCTGCGAGGGCGAGCAGTACTTC
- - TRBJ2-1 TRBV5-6 CASSPTTTLGDNEQFF TGTGCCAGCAGCCCCACCACCACTCTTGGGGACAATGAGCAGTTCTTC
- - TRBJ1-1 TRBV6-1 CASSDPLLDTEAFF TGTGCCAGCAGTGACCCCCTATTGGACACTGAAGCTTTCTTT
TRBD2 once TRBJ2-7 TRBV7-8 CASNLGTSGLYEQYF TGTGCCAGCAACCTGGGGACTAGCGGACTCTACGAGCAGTACTTC
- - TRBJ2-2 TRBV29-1 CSAGPSAGELFF TGCAGCGCCGGGCCGTCCGCCGGGGAGCTGTTTTTT
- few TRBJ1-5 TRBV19 CARKPSRGYSNQPQHF TGTGCCAGGAAGCCTTCAAGGGGTTATAGCAATCAGCCCCAGCATTTT
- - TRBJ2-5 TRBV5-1 CASSLEATQETQYF TGCGCCAGCAGCTTGGAGGCAACACAAGAGACCCAGTACTTC
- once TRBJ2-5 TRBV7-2 CASSLDWQGGRETQYF TGTGCCAGCAGCTTAGACTGGCAGGGTGGGCGAGAGACCCAGTACTTC
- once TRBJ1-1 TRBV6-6 CATAATENMNTEAFF TGTGCCACGGCAGCGACAGAAAACATGAACACTGAAGCTTTCTTT
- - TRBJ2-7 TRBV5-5 CASSSDLYEQYF TGTGCCAGCAGCTCGGACCTGTACGAGCAGTACTTC
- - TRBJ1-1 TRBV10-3 CAITTSGLNTEAFF TGTGCCATCACAACCAGTGGATTGAACACTGAAGCTTTCTTT
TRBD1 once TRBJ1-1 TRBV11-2 CASSLTQGVGTEAFF TGTGCCAGCAGCCTAACCCAGGGGGTTGGGACTGAAGCTTTCTTT
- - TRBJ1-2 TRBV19 CASSIAGFNYGYTF TGTGCCAGTAGTATAGCTGGGTTTAACTATGGCTACACCTTC
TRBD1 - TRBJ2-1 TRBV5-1 CASSLGTGLNEQFF TGCGCCAGCAGCTTGGGGACAGGGCTGAATGAGCAGTTCTTC
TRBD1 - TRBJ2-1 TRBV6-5 CASSHGTGAINEQFF TGTGCCAGCAGTCATGGGACAGGGGCCATAAATGAGCAGTTCTTC
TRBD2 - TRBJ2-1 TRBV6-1 CASSLAGAPNEQFF TGTGCCAGCAGTCTAGCGGGGGCCCCCAATGAGCAGTTCTTC
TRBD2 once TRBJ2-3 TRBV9 CASSVPLSGRGADTQYF TGTGCCAGCAGCGTCCCCCTTAGCGGGAGGGGAGCAGATACGCAGTATTTT
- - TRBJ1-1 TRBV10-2 CASSDWLGDAEAFF TGCGCCAGCAGTGACTGGCTAGGCGACGCTGAAGCTTTCTTT
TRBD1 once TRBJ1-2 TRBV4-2 CASSQGTGEGYTF TGTGCCAGCAGCCAAGGGACAGGGGAGGGCTACACCTTC
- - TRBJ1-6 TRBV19 CASRREAAPLHF TGTGCCAGTAGACGAGAGGCGGCACCCCTCCACTTT
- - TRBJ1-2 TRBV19 CASSHGRAYGYTF TGTGCCAGTAGTCATGGCCGCGCCTATGGCTACACCTTC